A selection of T cell receptor beta chains follows, all from one sample in a study of cytomegalovirus exposure and HLA in healthy donors. The protocol was immunoSEQ multiplex PCR, while the TCRdb copy is restricted to in-frame clones and leaves out a portion. The profile covers about 180,000 clones, with around three quarters appearing a single time and more than 0.55% taken by the ten largest. Sequenced input: PBMCs. These TCRs come from a woman in her thirties or forties in good health and CMV-seronegative. CDR3s include the opening cysteine and the closing phenylalanine or tryptophan. The D gene is left open where the match is weak. The listing skips clone size in some rows; elsewhere it reads once, few, many or a size class.

j_gene,v_gene,d_gene,abundance,len,CDR3nt,CDR3aa
TRBJ2-3,TRBV4-3,TRBD1,.,15,TGCGCCAGCAGCCAAGGTTCAACAGGGGGAGATACGCAGTATTTT,CASSQGSTGGDTQYF
TRBJ1-3,TRBV9,.,.,15,TGTGCCAGCAGCGCAATGACAGGAAAAGGAAACACCATATATTTT,CASSAMTGKGNTIYF
TRBJ1-2,TRBV5-4,.,.,17,TGTGCCAGCAGCTTGGGGTCGGCGGACACCGCTAACTATGGCTACACCTTC,CASSLGSADTANYGYTF
TRBJ2-7,TRBV15,.,.,15,TGTGCCACCAGCCCCCAGCCCAGGGTTAACTACGAGCAGTACTTC,CATSPQPRVNYEQYF
TRBJ1-2,TRBV18,.,once,13,TGTGCCAGCTCACCACAAGCGGGAAACGGCTACACCTTC,CASSPQAGNGYTF
TRBJ2-7,TRBV13,.,.,12,TGCGCCAGCAGCCTGAGGGCGGACGAGCAGTACTTC,CASSLRADEQYF
TRBJ1-3,TRBV28,.,.,17,TGTGCCAGCAGTTCGCTAATAGAGCGCCTCTCTGGAAACACCATATATTTT,CASSSLIERLSGNTIYF
TRBJ1-1,TRBV5-4,TRBD1,.,15,TGTGCCAGCAGCTCACGAGGACAGGGTTTAGCTGAAGCTTTCTTT,CASSSRGQGLAEAFF
TRBJ1-1,TRBV9,TRBD1,.,19,TGTGCCAGCAGCGTAGGGATAAGGGACAGGGGGCGTAAGAACACTGAAGCTTTCTTT,CASSVGIRDRGRKNTEAFF
TRBJ1-1,TRBV27,TRBD1,.,17,TGTGCCAGCACCCTATGGGGACAGGGGGGAATGAACACTGAAGCTTTCTTT,CASTLWGQGGMNTEAFF
TRBJ2-7,TRBV5-1,.,.,15,TGCGCCAGCAGCCAAACCACCGGGACAAGAGACGAGCAGTACTTC,CASSQTTGTRDEQYF
TRBJ2-3,TRBV5-4,TRBD2,.,14,TGTGCCAGCAGCTTACCCACTAGCGGGAGACCCCTTAATTTT,CASSLPTSGRPLNF
TRBJ1-2,TRBV2,TRBD1,.,14,TGTGCCAGCAGTGAGACAGGGGGCAACTATGGCTACACCTTC,CASSETGGNYGYTF
TRBJ2-1,TRBV5-1,TRBD2,.,16,TGCGCCAGCAGTGGGGGCGGGGGGGCGAGTTACAATGAGCAGTTCTTC,CASSGGGGASYNEQFF
TRBJ2-2,TRBV6-6,.,.,14,TGTGCCAGCCGCCGGGACACGAACACCGGGGAGCTGTTTTTT,CASRRDTNTGELFF
TRBJ2-7,TRBV6-5,TRBD2,.,14,TGTGCCAGCAAAACTAGCGGGAGCTCCTACGAGCAGTACTTC,CASKTSGSSYEQYF
TRBJ2-5,TRBV7-2,.,.,14,TGTGCCAGCAGCACGGCCCGGGGGGCAGAGACCCAGTACTTC,CASSTARGAETQYF
TRBJ2-5,TRBV5-1,.,.,13,TGCGCCAGCAGCTTGGGGGGGGGCGAGACCCAGTACTTC,CASSLGGGETQYF
TRBJ2-7,TRBV5-1,TRBD2,.,18,TGCGCCAGCAGCTTGCAAGGTCAGGGTAGCGGGAACTTAAGGGAGCAGTACTTC,CASSLQGQGSGNLREQYF
TRBJ2-5,TRBV5-8,TRBD1,.,15,TGTGCCAGCAGCCAAGGGACAGTCCGACAAGAGACCCAGTACTTC,CASSQGTVRQETQYF
TRBJ1-1,TRBV6-5,TRBD1,.,14,TGTGCCAGCAGTTCCCAAAGGGGGCTCACTGAAGCTTTCTTT,CASSSQRGLTEAFF
TRBJ1-1,TRBV10-3,.,few,13,TGTGCCATCAGATTAAACGGGAACACTGAAGCTTTCTTT,CAIRLNGNTEAFF